Listed here are 18 T cell receptor beta chains from one sample, sequenced in a study of lung T cells in sarcoidosis with Löfgren's syndrome (dated by TCRdb to about 2017). This sample was sequenced with an Illumina MiSeq. The public reads were run again by TCRdb, first through fastp at Q25 and then through MiXCR, and only productive beta chains were kept. Records with the same CDR3 protein are collapsed into one entry carrying the most frequent genes and DNA. The sample contains roughly 63,000 distinct CDR3 sequences, 20% to 25% of them found a single time. Of the sample, approximately 2.2% is held by the ten largest clones. Sequences were obtained from CD4+ T cells from PBMCs. All receptors derive from a human donor with sarcoidosis (Löfgren's syndrome or another form), or a control subject (not recorded which).

The V and J genes are TRBV19 and TRBJ2-5, with 9 bases fitting TRBD2. Germline V gives CDR1 LNHDA, CDR2 SQIVND (reference sequence). The CDR3 totals 13 residues. Trimming removed 6 bases from V and 7 bases from J; junction bases left unmatched: 6. The DNA for the CDR3 is TGTGCCAGTAGAGCTAGCGGGGTAACGACCCAGTACTTC. It yields the protein CASRASGVTTQYF.

The count of this clonotype is one. This rearrangement joins TRBV20-1 to TRBJ1-1; D not resolved. Germline-derived CDR1 and CDR2 are DFQATT and SNEGSKA (reference sequence). Trimming removed 3 bases from V and 4 bases from J, with 12 bases in between. The CDR3 is made up of 13 amino acids. CDR3 protein: CSARPQESTEAFF. Here the CDR3 DNA reads TGCAGTGCTAGGCCACAAGAGAGCACTGAAGCTTTCTTT.

This clonotype has ten or more counts. The chain carries TRBV7-9 and TRBJ1-2; D remains ambiguous. V shed 0 bases and J shed 5 bases, with 13 bases lying between them. The CDR3 loop spans 15 amino acids. Germline V gene lookup returns CDR1 SEHNR and CDR2 FQNEAQ (reference sequence). This chain's CDR3 is CASSLAGSDVYGYTF. DNA of the CDR3: TGTGCCAGCAGCTTAGCGGGCAGTGACGTGTATGGCTACACCTTC.

This clonotype was detected many times. The gene calls are TRBV27 and TRBJ1-1, with TRBD1 as a possible D gene (5 bases). The CDR3 covers 16 residues. Germline V CDR1 and CDR2: MNHEY, SMNVEV (reference sequence). Trimming took off 5 bases at V and 4 bases at J, with 20 bases between the two ends. The CDR3, as DNA: TGTGCCAGCAGTCCTCCTTGGACGGGGGTTTTCACTGAAGCTTTCTTT. Its protein is CASSPPWTGVFTEAFF.

This clonotype occurred many times. The J gene is TRBJ2-3, the V gene TRBV28; D possibly corresponds to TRBD1 (6 bases). This CDR3 spans 14 amino acids. The germline CDR1 and CDR2 sequences are MDHEN and SYDVKM. Between the trimmed V and J ends, which lost 8 bases and 3 bases, there was a span of 15 bases. This CDR3 reads CASSYRDKTDTQYF. In nucleotides, the CDR3 is TGTGCCAGCTCCTACCGGGACAAGACAGATACGCAGTATTTT.

This clonotype was detected ten times or more. V usage is TRBV28 and J usage is TRBJ1-2, with D maybe TRBD1 (6 bases). V lost 0 bases, J lost 0 bases, and 8 bases lay in between. The CDR3 contains 15 residues. CDR1 MDHEN and CDR2 SYDVKM come from the germline V gene. The CDR3 spells CASSLWGASNYGYTF. In DNA, the CDR3 is TGTGCCAGCAGTTTATGGGGGGCCTCTAACTATGGCTACACCTTC.

A few counts support this clonotype. The CDR3 protein is CATSDYQIAGGVNNEQFF. The CDR3 coding sequence is TGTGCCACCAGTGATTACCAAATAGCGGGGGGGGTCAACAATGAGCAGTTCTTC. V gene TRBV24-1 combines with J gene TRBJ2-1; TRBD2 aligns across 11 bases. CDR3 length: 18 residues. Germline V gene data show CDR1 as KGHDR and CDR2 as SFDVKD. V trimming: 2 bases; J trimming: 5 bases; junction bases outside the gene matches: 10.

This clonotype was picked up a small number of times. This chain joins TRBV6-2 or TRBV6-3 and TRBJ2-5; D gene uncertain. CDR3 size: 15 residues. Trimming cost V 0 bases and J 2 bases, with 10 bases left between them. Germline assignment: CDR1 MNHEY and CDR2 SVGEGT. CDR3 DNA: TGTGCCAGCAGTTACTCGGAACAGTCACAAGAGACCCAGTACTTC. Protein product: CASSYSEQSQETQYF.

Only a few counts were recorded for this clonotype. CDR3 DNA: TGTGCCAGCAGCTTAGAAGGGCAGCCGGTCTATGGCTACACCTTC. Protein product: CASSLEGQPVYGYTF. The chain recombines TRBV11-2 with TRBJ1-2; D unclear. The germline V gene encodes CDR1 SGHAT and CDR2 FQNNGV. The V end lost 0 bases, the J end lost 4 bases, and 12 bases lay between the germline ends. This CDR3 has 15 residues.

V and J are TRBV18 and TRBJ1-1; D gene ambiguous. The CDR3 sequence is 14 residues long. The V gene's germline CDR1 is KGHSH and CDR2 LQKENI. Trimming removed 3 bases at V and 2 bases at J, with 10 bases between. CDR3 sequence reads: CASSPRQRNTEAFF. As DNA, the CDR3 is TGTGCCAGCTCACCGAGGCAGAGAAACACTGAAGCTTTCTTT.

Ten or more counts support this clonotype. V gene TRBV18 combines with J gene TRBJ2-3; D is unclear. The CDR3 is 15 amino acids. CDR1 and CDR2 from the germline V gene are KGHSH and LQKENI. V lost 1 base and J lost 2, with 10 bases in between. The CDR3: CASSPLRSSTDTQYF. Here the CDR3 DNA reads TGTGCCAGCTCACCACTCCGCTCATCCACAGATACGCAGTATTTT.

For this clonotype: A read error may be the cause here, since a much bigger clone is one base away. This chain links TRBV19 with TRBJ1-5; D is unclear. This CDR3 is built from 13 residues. V gave up 3 bases and J gave up 7 bases, with 10 bases separating them. The germline V gene has CDR1 LNHDA and CDR2 SQIVND (reference sequence). The CDR3 loop reads CASSIEVRQPQHF. The CDR3 DNA reads as TGTGCCAGTAGTATTGAAGTACGACAGCCCCAGCATTTT.

A note on this clonotype: The junction does not match germline at one end; this may be a read error. This chain links TRBV28 with TRBJ2-2; TRBD1 might be the D (6 bases). Germline assignment: CDR1 MDHEN and CDR2 SYDVKM. The CDR3 sequence is 16 residues long. The CDR3 sequence is CASSLASGTGSGDLFF. The DNA of the CDR3 is TGTGCCAGCAGTTTGGCCTCCGGAACAGGGTCCGGGGATCTGTTTTTT.

The chain carries TRBV19 and TRBJ1-5; 7 nucleotides match TRBD1. The CDR3 is 14 residues long. Unmatched junction bases numbered 8, after V lost 5 bases and J lost 7 bases. Germline V gene sequence: CDR1 LNHDA, CDR2 SQIVND (reference sequence). The CDR3 region has the DNA TGTGCCAGTAGTCGACAGGGCTTCGGGCAGCCCCAGCATTTT. This sequence encodes CASSRQGFGQPQHF.

This clonotype came up many times. This rearrangement joins TRBV3-1 to TRBJ2-7; tentative D call: TRBD1 (5 bases). CDR3 length: 16 residues. Germline assignment: CDR1 LGHDT and CDR2 YNNKEL (reference sequence). V was clipped by 6 bases and J by 0 bases, with 18 bases between them. The CDR3 spells CASSLSQGRSSYEQYV. The DNA of the CDR3 is TGTGCCAGCAGTCTATCGCAGGGTAGAAGCTCCTACGAGCAGTACGTC.

This clonotype has just a few counts. A much larger clone is a single base away; this may be a read error. V usage is TRBV27 and J usage is TRBJ2-2; D tentatively reads TRBD1 or TRBD2 (5 bases each). Germline V CDR1 and CDR2: MNHEY, SMNVEV (reference sequence). The CDR3 has 15 amino acids. The CDR3 loop reads CASSLSRALTGEPFF. The CDR3 DNA sequence: TGTGCCAGCAGTTTAAGCAGGGCGCTGACCGGGGAGCCGTTTTTT.

This clonotype appeared many times. The chain has TRBV20-1 and TRBJ2-7; no clear D. This CDR3 contains 12 residues. V lost 0 bases and J lost 0, with 3 bases in between. CDR1 DFQATT and CDR2 SNEGSKA come from the germline V gene (reference sequence). CDR3 sequence: CSARDLSYEQYV. CDR3 DNA sequence: TGCAGTGCTAGAGATCTCTCCTACGAGCAGTACGTC.

As to this clonotype: A much larger clone sits a single nucleotide away, making a read error possible. The V call is TRBV6-1, the J call TRBJ2-7; TRBD1 might be the D (6 bases). The length of the CDR3 is 18 residues. Germline loops: CDR1 MNHNS, CDR2 SASEGT. CDR3 sequence: CASSDRDTSLLSSYGQYF. CDR3 nucleotides: TGTGCCAGCAGTGACCGGGACACCAGCTTACTGAGCTCCTACGGGCAGTACTTC.